The 17 T cell receptor beta chains reported below all come from one sample, sequenced in a study of beta chain features in type 1 diabetes. As every portion of the isolated RNA was reverse transcribed, the sequencing read expressed TCRB transcripts. The protocol was immunoSEQ multiplex PCR, while the TCRdb copy is restricted to in-frame clones and leaves out a portion. The profile shows about 230,000 clones, around 10% of them singletons. Specimen: naive CD4+ T cells from blood. The receptors were sampled from a woman aged 18-29 years in good health.

The CDR3 protein is CASSFLALSYNEQFF. The CDR3 nucleotides are TGTGCCAGCAGCTTCCTAGCGCTATCCTACAATGAGCAGTTCTTC. This chain links TRBV7-2 with TRBJ2-1; TRBD2 is a possible D gene (6 bases). Germline lookup yields CDR1 SGHTA and CDR2 FQGNSA. V shed 3 bases and J shed 1 base, with 10 bases lying between them. The CDR3 sequence is 15 residues long. Complete variable domain (other parts from reference TRBV7-2 and TRBJ2-1): GAGVSQSPSNKVTEKGKDVELRCDPISGHTALYWYRQSLGQGLEFLIYFQGNSAPDKSGLPSDRFSAERTGGSVSTLTIQRTQQEDSAVYLCASSFLALSYNEQFFGPGTRLTVL.

The chain combines TRBV27 with TRBJ1-1; weak D call: TRBD1 (5 bases). The CDR3 loop spans 15 amino acids. From germline, CDR1 is MNHEY and CDR2 SMNVEV (reference sequence). With 6 bases removed from V and 5 bases from J, the gap between germline ends came to 19 bases. The CDR3 sequence: CASRTPGGRRTEAFF. The CDR3 DNA reads TGTGCCAGCAGGACCCCGGGGGGGAGAAGAACTGAAGCTTTCTTT.

As concerns this clone: Within the sample, other DNA sequences also encode this same CDR3. The CDR3: CAWSLGNTIYF. DNA for the CDR3: TGTGCCTGGAGTTTAGGAAACACCATATATTTT. The V call is TRBV30, the J call TRBJ1-3; D remains unclear. CDR1 and CDR2 from the germline V gene are GTSNPN and SVGIG (reference sequence). V was trimmed by 2 bases and J by 4 bases, leaving 3 bases between them. The CDR3 contains 11 residues.

This clone showed up just a few times. The J gene is TRBJ2-1, the V gene TRBV5-6; D unclear. Germline V gene sequence: CDR1 SGHDT, CDR2 YYEEEE. V was pared by 0 bases and J by 8 bases, with 6 bases between. The CDR3 has 12 residues. CDR3: CASSLGRYEQFF. CDR3 coding DNA: TGTGCCAGCAGCTTGGGGCGGTATGAGCAGTTCTTC.

This chain joins TRBV5-5 and TRBJ1-4; D uncertain. The germline CDR1 and CDR2 sequences are SGHKS and YYEKEE (reference sequence). There are 15 residues in the CDR3. Trimming cost V 2 bases and J 8 bases, with 16 bases left between them. The DNA for the CDR3 is TGTGCCAGCAGCTTCCGTACGGAAGGCGGGGAAAAACTGTTTTTT. Encoded protein: CASSFRTEGGEKLFF.

The chain carries TRBV6-5 and TRBJ1-2; possibly TRBD1 for D (6 bases). The CDR3 sequence is 13 residues long. The germline V gene encodes CDR1 MNHEY and CDR2 SVGAGI. Trimming cost V 6 bases and J 3 bases, with 11 bases left between them. CDR3 sequence reads: CASSQQGYYGYTF. CDR3 nucleotide sequence: TGTGCCAGCAGCCAACAGGGCTACTATGGCTACACCTTC.

V gene TRBV7-6 combines with J gene TRBJ1-4; a possible D gene is TRBD1 (6 bases). The CDR3 runs 15 residues. Germline V CDR1 and CDR2: SGHVS, FNYEAQ. Trimming pared 5 bases from V and 7 bases from J, leaving 17 bases between. CDR3 sequence: CASSPRTGRGEKLFF. The CDR3 nucleotides are TGTGCCAGCAGCCCCCGTACAGGGAGGGGTGAAAAACTGTTTTTT.

The CDR3 is CASARAGGQVDGYTF. CDR3 DNA: TGTGCCAGCGCCCGCGCGGGAGGGCAGGTAGATGGCTACACCTTC. J is TRBJ1-2 and V is TRBV27, with no clear D. This CDR3 is built from 15 residues. V was pared by 8 bases and J by 6 bases, with 22 bases between. Per germline, CDR1 MNHEY and CDR2 SMNVEV (reference sequence).

The chain has TRBV10-2 and TRBJ1-1; a weak D match, TRBD1 (6 bases). V was clipped by 2 bases and J by 4 bases, with 11 bases between them. Germline V lookup: CDR1 WSHSY, CDR2 SAAADI. The CDR3 consists of 14 residues. CDR3 sequence: CASSEPDRVTEAFF. The CDR3 DNA sequence: TGCGCCAGCAGTGAGCCGGACAGAGTCACTGAAGCTTTCTTT.

This clone was seen only a few times. This chain joins TRBV5-1 and TRBJ2-1; D not resolved. CDR1 is SGHRS, CDR2 YFSETQ, per germline. The CDR3 is 16 residues long. The V and J ends lost 5 bases and 5 bases respectively, with 20 bases between them. The CDR3 DNA follows: TGCGCCAGCAGGAGAGAGGTAGGTCAGAACAACAATGAGCAGTTCTTC. Its translation: CASRREVGQNNNEQFF.

This clone has only a few counts. As DNA, the CDR3 is TGTGCCAGCCAACCCAGGCCAATGAACACTGAAGCTTTCTTT. Amino acid sequence: CASQPRPMNTEAFF. J is TRBJ1-1 and V is TRBV18; D gene uncertain. V lost 8 bases and J lost 0, with 13 bases in between. This CDR3 is built from 14 residues. Germline values: CDR1 KGHSH, CDR2 LQKENI.

V is TRBV4-2 and J is TRBJ2-1; a weak D match, TRBD2 (5 bases). The germline CDR1 and CDR2 sequences are LGHNA and YNFKEQ. Trimming left V 0 bases short and J 10 bases short, with 19 bases between. The CDR3 is 16 amino acids. Written as DNA, the CDR3 is TGTGCCAGCAGCCAAGAGGGCCCCCCCGACGGCGGGGAGCAGTTCTTC. It yields the protein CASSQEGPPDGGEQFF.

This clone was counted only a few times. The rearrangement links TRBV29-1 to TRBJ1-2, with 8 nucleotides matching TRBD1. Germline V gives CDR1 SQVTM, CDR2 ANQGSEA. There are 15 residues in the CDR3. V dropped 4 bases and J dropped 7; count of bases not matched to a gene: 14. The CDR3 DNA sequence: TGCAGCGTTGTCTCCGGCGGGACAGGCTCGAGTGGCTACACCTTC. It yields the protein CSVVSGGTGSSGYTF.

This clone was counted only a few times. The rearrangement joins TRBV11-2 to TRBJ2-7; 9 nucleotides align to TRBD1. The CDR3 is 14 amino acids. Germline V gene data show CDR1 as SGHAT and CDR2 as FQNNGV. Trimming removed 3 bases from V and 5 bases from J; junction bases left unmatched: 5. In nucleotides, the CDR3 is TGTGCCAGCAGCTTCGGGGACAGGGTGAACGAGCAGTACTTC. This codes for CASSFGDRVNEQYF.

The table lists this clone with a few counts. This chain uses TRBV19 with TRBJ2-5, with TRBD2 matching over 8 bases. Trimming took 3 bases from V and 2 from J; bases not matched to a gene: 11. Germline loops: CDR1 LNHDA, CDR2 SQIVND (reference sequence). The CDR3 consists of 17 residues. The CDR3 loop reads CASSIRKRGTRQETQYF. CDR3 DNA sequence: TGTGCCAGTAGTATTCGGAAGCGGGGGACCCGACAAGAGACCCAGTACTTC.

This clone has just a few counts. This chain connects TRBV7-2 to TRBJ1-5, with D possibly being TRBD1 (6 bases). The CDR3 is 14 residues long. Germline V CDR1 and CDR2: SGHTA, FQGNSA. Trimming shortened V by 5 bases and J by 1 base, and 9 bases separated the two germline ends. CDR3 nucleotides: TGTGCCAGCAGCCGACAGGCAAGCAATCAGCCCCAGCATTTT. This sequence encodes CASSRQASNQPQHF.

The chain is built from TRBV6-5 and TRBJ2-3, with TRBD2 matching over 9 bases. J was trimmed by 1 base and V by 6 bases; bases with no gene match: 2. This CDR3 comprises 14 residues. Germline values: CDR1 MNHEY, CDR2 SVGAGI. CDR3 protein: CASRIAGGTDTQYF. DNA of the CDR3: TGTGCCAGCAGGATAGCGGGAGGCACAGATACGCAGTATTTT.